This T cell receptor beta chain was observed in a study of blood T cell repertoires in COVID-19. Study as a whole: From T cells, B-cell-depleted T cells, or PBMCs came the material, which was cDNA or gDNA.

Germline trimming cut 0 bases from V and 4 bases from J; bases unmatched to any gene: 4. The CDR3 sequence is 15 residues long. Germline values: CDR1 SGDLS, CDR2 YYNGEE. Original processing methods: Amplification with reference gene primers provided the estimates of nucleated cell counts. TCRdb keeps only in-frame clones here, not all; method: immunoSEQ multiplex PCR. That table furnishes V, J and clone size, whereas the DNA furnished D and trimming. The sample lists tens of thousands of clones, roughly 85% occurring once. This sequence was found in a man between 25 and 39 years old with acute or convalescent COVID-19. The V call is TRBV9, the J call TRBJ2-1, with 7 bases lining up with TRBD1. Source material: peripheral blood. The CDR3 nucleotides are TGTGCCAGCAGCGTAGAAGGGGGCGGGTACAATGAGCAGTTCTTC. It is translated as CASSVEGGGYNEQFF.